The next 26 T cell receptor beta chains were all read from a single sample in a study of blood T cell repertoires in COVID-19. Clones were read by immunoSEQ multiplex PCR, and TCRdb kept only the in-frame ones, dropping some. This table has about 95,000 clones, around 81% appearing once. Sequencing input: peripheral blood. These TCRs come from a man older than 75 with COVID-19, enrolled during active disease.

The CDR3 spells CASSQDAGSLGTEAFF. The CDR3, as DNA: TGCGCCAGCAGCCAAGATGCGGGATCACTGGGGACTGAAGCTTTCTTT. The chain joins TRBV4-1 to TRBJ1-1; D remains ambiguous. The CDR3 extends over 16 amino acids. Germline V CDR1 and CDR2: MGHRA, YSYEKL. V was clipped by 0 bases and J by 5 bases, with 16 bases between them.

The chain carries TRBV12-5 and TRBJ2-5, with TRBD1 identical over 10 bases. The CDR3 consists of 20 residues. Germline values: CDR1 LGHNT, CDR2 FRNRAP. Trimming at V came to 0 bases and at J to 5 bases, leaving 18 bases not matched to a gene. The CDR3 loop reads CASGLVAIFGQGVAGETQYF. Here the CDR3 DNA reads TGTGCTAGTGGTTTGGTAGCAATTTTCGGACAGGGGGTAGCAGGGGAGACCCAGTACTTC.

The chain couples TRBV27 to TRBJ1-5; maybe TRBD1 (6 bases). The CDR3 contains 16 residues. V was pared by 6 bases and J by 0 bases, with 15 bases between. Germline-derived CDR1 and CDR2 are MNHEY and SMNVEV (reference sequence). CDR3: CASSPGQFLSNQPQHF. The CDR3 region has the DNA TGTGCCAGCAGCCCAGGACAGTTCCTTAGCAATCAGCCCCAGCATTTT.

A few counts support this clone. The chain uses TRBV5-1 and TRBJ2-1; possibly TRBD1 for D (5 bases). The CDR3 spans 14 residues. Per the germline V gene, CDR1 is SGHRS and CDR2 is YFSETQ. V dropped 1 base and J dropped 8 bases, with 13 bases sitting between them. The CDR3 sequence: CASSLRGQFYEQFF. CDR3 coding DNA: TGCGCCAGCAGCTTGAGGGGTCAGTTCTATGAGCAGTTCTTC.

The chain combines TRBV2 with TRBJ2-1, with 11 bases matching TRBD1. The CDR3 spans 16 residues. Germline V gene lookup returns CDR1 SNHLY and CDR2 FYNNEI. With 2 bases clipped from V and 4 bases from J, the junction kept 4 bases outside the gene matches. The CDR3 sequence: CASSETGTGGYNEQFF. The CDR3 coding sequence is TGTGCCAGCAGTGAAACAGGGACAGGGGGTTACAATGAGCAGTTCTTC.

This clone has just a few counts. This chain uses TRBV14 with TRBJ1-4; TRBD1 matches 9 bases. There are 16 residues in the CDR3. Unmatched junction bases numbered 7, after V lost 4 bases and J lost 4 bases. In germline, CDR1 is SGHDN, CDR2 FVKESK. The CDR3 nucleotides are TGTGCCAGCAGCCCGCTACAGGGGGCCGGTAATGAAAAACTGTTTTTT. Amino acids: CASSPLQGAGNEKLFF.

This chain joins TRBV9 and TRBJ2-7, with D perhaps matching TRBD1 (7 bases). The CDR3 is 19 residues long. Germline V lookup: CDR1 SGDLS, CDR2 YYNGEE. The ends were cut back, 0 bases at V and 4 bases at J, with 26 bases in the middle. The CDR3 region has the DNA TGTGCCAGCAGCGTAGCTTCCGGACAGGTGGGTAGCGGATATTACGAGCAGTACTTC. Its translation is CASSVASGQVGSGYYEQYF.

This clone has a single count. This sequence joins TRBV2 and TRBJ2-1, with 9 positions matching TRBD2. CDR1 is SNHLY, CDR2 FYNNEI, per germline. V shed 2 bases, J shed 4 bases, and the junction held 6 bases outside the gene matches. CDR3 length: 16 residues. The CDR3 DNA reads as TGTGCCAGCAGTGAAAGAAGCGGGGGGCATTACAATGAGCAGTTCTTC. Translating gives CASSERSGGHYNEQFF. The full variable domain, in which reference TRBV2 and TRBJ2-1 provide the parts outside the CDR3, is EPEVTQTPSHQVTQMGQEVILRCVPISNHLYFYWYRQILGQKVEFLVSFYNNEISEKSEIFDDQFSVERPDGSNFTLKIRSTKLEDSAMYFCASSERSGGHYNEQFFGPGTRLTVL.

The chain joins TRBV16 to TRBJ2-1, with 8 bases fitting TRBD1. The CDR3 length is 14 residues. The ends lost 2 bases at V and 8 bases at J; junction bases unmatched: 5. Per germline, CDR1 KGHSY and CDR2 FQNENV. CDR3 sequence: CASSQRQGYDEQFF. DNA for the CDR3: TGTGCCAGCAGCCAAAGACAGGGGTATGATGAGCAGTTCTTC.

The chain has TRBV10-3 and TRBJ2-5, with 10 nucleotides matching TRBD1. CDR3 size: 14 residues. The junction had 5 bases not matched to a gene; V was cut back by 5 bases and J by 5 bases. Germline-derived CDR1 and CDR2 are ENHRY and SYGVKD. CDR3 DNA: TGTGCCATCAGTTCGACAGGGGGCGGGGAGACCCAGTACTTC. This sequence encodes CAISSTGGGETQYF.

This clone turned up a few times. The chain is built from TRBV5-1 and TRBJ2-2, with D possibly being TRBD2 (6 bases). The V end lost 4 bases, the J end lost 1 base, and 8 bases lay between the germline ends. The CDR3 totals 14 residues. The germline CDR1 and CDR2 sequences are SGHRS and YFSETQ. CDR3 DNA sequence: TGCGCCAGCAGCGCGGGACGGAACACCGGGGAGCTGTTTTTT. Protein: CASSAGRNTGELFF.

CDR3 amino acids: CASSRAGEGVNEQFF. As DNA, the CDR3 is TGTGCCAGCAGTCGAGCGGGAGAGGGGGTCAATGAGCAGTTCTTC. The J gene is TRBJ2-1, the V gene TRBV6-5; 8 bases match TRBD2. The germline V gene encodes CDR1 MNHEY and CDR2 SVGAGI. CDR3 size: 15 residues. The V gene end was trimmed by 5 bases and the J gene end by 6 bases; junction bases not matched to a gene: 9.

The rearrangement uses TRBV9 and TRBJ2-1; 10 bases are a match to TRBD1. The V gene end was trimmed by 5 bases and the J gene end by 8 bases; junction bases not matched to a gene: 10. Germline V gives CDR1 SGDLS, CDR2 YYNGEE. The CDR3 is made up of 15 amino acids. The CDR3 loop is CASRTGQGNVDEQFF. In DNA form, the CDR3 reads TGTGCCAGCAGGACGGGACAGGGGAATGTCGATGAGCAGTTCTTC.

The CDR3 bases are TGTGCCAGCTCACCACGAGGGACAGGCTGGGACGAGCAGTACTTC. Residues: CASSPRGTGWDEQYF. V gene TRBV18 combines with J gene TRBJ2-7; 8 nucleotides line up with TRBD1. Germline V gene data show CDR1 as KGHSH and CDR2 as LQKENI. The CDR3 totals 15 residues. Unmatched junction bases numbered 7, after V lost 1 base and J lost 5 bases.

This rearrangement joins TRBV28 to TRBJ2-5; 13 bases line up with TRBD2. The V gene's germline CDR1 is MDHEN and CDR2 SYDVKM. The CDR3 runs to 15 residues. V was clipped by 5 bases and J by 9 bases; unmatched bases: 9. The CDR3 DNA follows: TGTGCCAGCAGTCCCGGACTAGCGGGAGTAGGGGCCCAGTACTTC. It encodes CASSPGLAGVGAQYF.

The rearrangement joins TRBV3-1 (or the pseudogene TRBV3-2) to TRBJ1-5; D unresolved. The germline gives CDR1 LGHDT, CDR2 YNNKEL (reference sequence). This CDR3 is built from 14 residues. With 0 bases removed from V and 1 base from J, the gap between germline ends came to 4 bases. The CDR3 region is CASSQDRSNQPQHF. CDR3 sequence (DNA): TGTGCCAGCAGCCAAGACCGGAGCAATCAGCCCCAGCATTTT.

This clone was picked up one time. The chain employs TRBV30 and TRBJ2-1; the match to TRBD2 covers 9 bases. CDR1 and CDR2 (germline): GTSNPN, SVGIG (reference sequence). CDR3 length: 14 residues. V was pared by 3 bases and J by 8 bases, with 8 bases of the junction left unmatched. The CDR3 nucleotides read TGTGCCTGGAGAAACCGGCGGGGGGGCGATGAGCAGTTCTTC. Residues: CAWRNRRGGDEQFF.

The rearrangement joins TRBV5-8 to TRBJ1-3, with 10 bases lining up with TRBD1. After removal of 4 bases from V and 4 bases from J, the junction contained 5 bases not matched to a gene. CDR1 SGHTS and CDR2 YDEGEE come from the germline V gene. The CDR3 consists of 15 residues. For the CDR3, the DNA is TGTGCCAGCAGCAAAGACAGGGGGCGCGGAAACACCATATATTTT. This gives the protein CASSKDRGRGNTIYF.

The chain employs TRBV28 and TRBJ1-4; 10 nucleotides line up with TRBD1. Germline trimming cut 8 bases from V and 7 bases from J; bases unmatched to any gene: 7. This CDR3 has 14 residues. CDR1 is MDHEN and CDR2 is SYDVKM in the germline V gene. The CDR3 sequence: CASGRTGGTEKLFF. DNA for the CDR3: TGTGCCAGCGGGAGGACAGGGGGGACTGAAAAACTGTTTTTT. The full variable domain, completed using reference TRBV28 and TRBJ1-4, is DVKVTQSSRYLVKRTGEKVFLECVQDMDHENMFWYRQDPGLGLRLIYFSYDVKMKEKGDIPEGYSVSREKKERFSLILESASTNQTSMYLCASGRTGGTEKLFFGSGTQLSVL.

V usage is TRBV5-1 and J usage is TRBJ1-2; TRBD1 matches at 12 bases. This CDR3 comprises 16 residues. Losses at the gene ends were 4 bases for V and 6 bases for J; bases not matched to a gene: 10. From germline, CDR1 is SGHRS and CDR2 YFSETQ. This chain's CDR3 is CASSNRDRGREDGYTF. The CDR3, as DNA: TGCGCCAGCAGCAACCGGGACAGGGGGCGCGAGGATGGCTACACCTTC.

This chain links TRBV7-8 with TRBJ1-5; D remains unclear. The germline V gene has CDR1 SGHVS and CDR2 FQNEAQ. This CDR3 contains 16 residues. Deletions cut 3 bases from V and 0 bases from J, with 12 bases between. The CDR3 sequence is CASSLGWPYSNQPQHF. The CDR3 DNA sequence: TGTGCCAGCAGCTTGGGCTGGCCGTATAGCAATCAGCCCCAGCATTTT.

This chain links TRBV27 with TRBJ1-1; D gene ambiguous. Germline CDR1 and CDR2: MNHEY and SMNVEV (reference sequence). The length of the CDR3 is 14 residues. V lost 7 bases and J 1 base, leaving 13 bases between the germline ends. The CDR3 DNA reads TGTGCCAGCACCTCTAGATCGGGGAACACTGAAGCTTTCTTT. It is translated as CASTSRSGNTEAFF.

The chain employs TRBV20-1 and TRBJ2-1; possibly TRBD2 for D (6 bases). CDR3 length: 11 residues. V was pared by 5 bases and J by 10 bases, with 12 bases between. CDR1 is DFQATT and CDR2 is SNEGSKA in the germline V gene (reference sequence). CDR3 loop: CSAVLAAEQFF. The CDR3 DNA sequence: TGCAGTGCTGTCTTAGCGGCAGAGCAGTTCTTC.

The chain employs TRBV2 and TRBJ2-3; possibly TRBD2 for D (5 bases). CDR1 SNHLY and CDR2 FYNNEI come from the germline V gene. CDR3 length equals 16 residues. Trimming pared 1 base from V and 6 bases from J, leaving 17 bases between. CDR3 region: CASSEGVGLGPDTQYF. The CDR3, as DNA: TGTGCCAGCAGTGAAGGTGTCGGACTGGGTCCCGATACGCAGTATTTT.

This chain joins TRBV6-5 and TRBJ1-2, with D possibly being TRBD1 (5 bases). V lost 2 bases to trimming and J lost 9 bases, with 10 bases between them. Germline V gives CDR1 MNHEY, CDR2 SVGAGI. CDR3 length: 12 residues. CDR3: CASSYAAGRYTF. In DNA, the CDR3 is TGTGCCAGCAGTTACGCAGCAGGGCGCTACACCTTC.

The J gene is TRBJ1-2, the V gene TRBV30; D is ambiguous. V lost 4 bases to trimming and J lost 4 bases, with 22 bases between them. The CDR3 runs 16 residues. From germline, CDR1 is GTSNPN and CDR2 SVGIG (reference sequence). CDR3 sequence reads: CAWTSPGLRLGYGYTF. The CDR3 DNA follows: TGTGCCTGGACCTCCCCCGGACTGCGGTTAGGCTATGGCTACACCTTC.